Each of the 23 T cell receptor beta chains below was sequenced from the same sample in a study of human T cells and chemical hapten exposure. TCRdb ran MiXCR on the RACE reads and lists one entry per CDR3 protein. The data contain 95,000 or so distinct CDR3 sequences, 10% to 12% of them seen just once; the ten biggest clones take up 3.2%. Stated time point: patch test 2, 6 weeks after DPC sensitization. Treatment defined: therapeutic diphenylcyclopropenone sensitization with weekly scalp DPC. The sample in question was whole blood, obtained in connection with sensitization to the hapten diphenylcyclopropenone (DPC). Receptor source: a woman in her 40s with alopecia areata. Some clones in this sample may be carry-over from other donors' samples.

The chain couples TRBV6-5 to TRBJ1-2, with a tentative D call TRBD1 (5 bases). Germline CDR1 and CDR2: MNHEY and SVGAGI. V lost 5 bases, J lost 5 bases, and 12 bases lay in between. The CDR3 covers 13 residues. The CDR3 loop reads CASSPGGEYGYTF. The CDR3 DNA is TGTGCCAGCAGTCCGGGGGGGGAATATGGCTACACCTTC.

This clonotype was counted many times. The chain uses TRBV2 and TRBJ2-5; the D call may be TRBD1 or TRBD2 (5 bases each). The CDR3 length is 15 residues. Germline lookup yields CDR1 SNHLY and CDR2 FYNNEI. Trimming shortened V by 4 bases and J by 5 bases, and 17 bases separated the two germline ends. CDR3 sequence (DNA): TGTGCCAGCAGTGTCCATCAGGGAGCAAGGGAGACCCAGTACTTC. This sequence encodes CASSVHQGARETQYF. The entire variable domain, with the rest obtained from reference TRBV2 and TRBJ2-5, is as follows: EPEVTQTPSHQVTQMGQEVILRCVPISNHLYFYWYRQILGQKVEFLVSFYNNEISEKSEIFDDQFSVERPDGSNFTLKIRSTKLEDSAMYFCASSVHQGARETQYFGPGTRLLVL.

This clonotype was counted at least ten times. The J gene is TRBJ2-7, the V gene TRBV20-1; possible D gene TRBD2, 5 bases. CDR1 and CDR2 (germline): DFQATT, SNEGSKA (reference sequence). The CDR3 covers 14 residues. Trimming left V 3 bases short and J 5 bases short, with 17 bases between. The CDR3 is CSASSRVYRDEQYF. The CDR3 region has the DNA TGCAGTGCTAGCTCGAGGGTGTACCGAGACGAGCAGTACTTC.

The V and J genes are TRBV12-3 or TRBV12-4 and TRBJ1-5; TRBD1 matches 8 bases. The CDR3 is made up of 15 amino acids. The junction had 6 bases not matched to a gene; V was cut back by 6 bases and J by 2 bases. The CDR3 DNA sequence: TGTGCCAGCAGGCCCGGGACAGGTGGCAATCAGCCCCAGCATTTT. Encoded protein: CASRPGTGGNQPQHF.

Concerning this clonotype: A junction end diverges from the germline sequence, so it may reflect a read error. This chain joins TRBV19 and TRBJ2-1, with 9 bases matching TRBD2. The CDR3 is made up of 18 amino acids. The V gene's germline CDR1 is LNHDA and CDR2 SQIVND (reference sequence). CDR3 sequence (DNA): TGTGCCAGTACCCATCCTGCGGGGGGGGCTAGTCTCTACAATGAGCAGCTCTTC. It codes for CASTHPAGGASLYNEQLF. The variable domain in full, completed from reference TRBV19 and TRBJ2-1, reads DGGITQSPKYLFRKEGQNVTLSCEQNLNHDAMYWYRQDPGQGLRLIYYSQIVNDFQKGDIAEGYSVSREKKESFPLTVTSAQKNPTAFYLCASTHPAGGASLYNEQLFGPGTRLTVL.

The V call is TRBV4-3, the J call TRBJ1-5; a weak D match, TRBD1 (5 bases). V dropped 0 bases and J dropped 3 bases, with 12 bases sitting between them. The CDR3 loop spans 16 amino acids. Germline values: CDR1 LGHNA, CDR2 YSLEER. Written as DNA, the CDR3 is TGCGCCAGCAGCCAAGATGGGGGTGCCGCCAATCAGCCCCAGCATTTT. As protein: CASSQDGGAANQPQHF.

This clonotype was counted at least ten times. The rearrangement links TRBV7-2 to TRBJ2-1; D is uncertain. V was shortened by 6 bases and J by 3 bases, with 9 bases between the two germline ends. Germline CDR1 reads SGHTA; CDR2 reads FQGNSA. CDR3 length equals 13 residues. CDR3 sequence (DNA): TGTGCCAGCAGTCAAGTTCTCTACAATGAGCAGTTCTTC. Translating gives CASSQVLYNEQFF.

Ten or more counts support this clonotype. The chain links TRBV7-2 to TRBJ1-2; D perhaps matches TRBD1 (6 bases). CDR1 and CDR2 (germline): SGHTA, FQGNSA. The CDR3 runs 14 residues. Trimming stripped 6 bases from V and 8 bases from J, with 19 bases between. CDR3 sequence reads: CASRRDTASYGYTF. The CDR3 DNA reads TGTGCCAGCAGACGGGACACCGCTTCCTACGGCTACACCTTC.

This clonotype was counted many times. The chain employs TRBV5-6 and TRBJ1-1; no clear D gene. This CDR3 spans 15 amino acids. Germline loops: CDR1 SGHDT, CDR2 YYEEEE. V dropped 0 bases and J dropped 0 bases, with 9 bases sitting between them. The DNA for the CDR3 is TGTGCCAGCAGCTTGGGTCTTCCCGTGAACACTGAAGCTTTCTTT. Translating it yields CASSLGLPVNTEAFF.

This clonotype was counted ten times or more. For the CDR3, the DNA is TGTGCCAGCAGGTCGGGCCACTCCTACGAGCAGTACTTC. It translates to CASRSGHSYEQYF. The genes are TRBV7-3 and TRBJ2-7; D is uncertain. Between the trimmed V and J ends, which lost 6 bases and 0 bases, there was a span of 9 bases. CDR3 length: 13 residues. CDR1 and CDR2 (germline): SGHTA, FQGTGA. Using reference TRBV7-3 and TRBJ2-7 for the parts outside the CDR3, the full variable domain is GAGVSQTPSNKVTEKGKYVELRCDPISGHTALYWYRQSLGQGPEFLIYFQGTGAADDSGLPNDRFFAVRPEGSVSTLKIQRTERGDSAVYLCASRSGHSYEQYFGPGTRLTVT.

This clonotype came up a few times. The chain couples TRBV12-3 or TRBV12-4 to TRBJ2-1; 12 positions agree with TRBD2. V shed 7 bases, J shed 1 base, and the junction held 5 bases outside the gene matches. The CDR3 is 16 residues long. The CDR3 nucleotides read TGTGCCAGCAACCCTAGCGGGGGGGAATCCTACAATGAGCAGTTCTTC. It translates to CASNPSGGESYNEQFF.

This clonotype has a count of ten or more. The CDR3 sequence is CASSTSRDRDRQYF. The CDR3 DNA is TGTGCCAGCAGCACGTCCCGGGACAGGGACAGGCAGTACTTC. The chain joins TRBV7-2 to TRBJ2-7; 9 positions match TRBD1. The CDR3 consists of 14 residues. V was clipped by 5 bases and J by 9 bases; unmatched bases: 11. Germline CDR1 reads SGHTA; CDR2 reads FQGNSA.

This clonotype was picked up a small number of times. The gene calls are TRBV7-2 and TRBJ2-7; D is tentatively TRBD1 or TRBD2 (6 bases each). V lost 3 bases and J 4 bases, leaving 13 bases between the germline ends. Germline-derived CDR1 and CDR2 are SGHTA and FQGNSA. The CDR3 is 14 residues long. CDR3 sequence: CASSLPGAKYEQYF. The DNA of the CDR3 is TGTGCCAGCAGCTTGCCGGGGGCTAAGTACGAGCAGTACTTC.

This clonotype is labeled medium-sized. V usage is TRBV12-3 or TRBV12-4 and J usage is TRBJ2-2; possible D gene TRBD2, 5 bases. The CDR3 is 13 residues long. Trimming took off 5 bases at V and 6 bases at J, with 10 bases between the two ends. CDR3 coding DNA: TGTGCCAGCAGTCCGCAACTAGCCGGGGAGCTGTTTTTT. Protein: CASSPQLAGELFF.

Only a few counts were recorded for this clonotype. The chain links TRBV20-1 to TRBJ2-5, with D hard to call. CDR1 is DFQATT and CDR2 is SNEGSKA in the germline V gene (reference sequence). V was cut by 3 bases and J by 2 bases, with 7 bases left in between. The CDR3 covers 12 residues. CDR3 coding DNA: TGCAGTGCTAGTGACGCGCAAGAGACCCAGTACTTC. This gives the protein CSASDAQETQYF.

This clonotype was recorded many times. V gene TRBV7-2 combines with J gene TRBJ2-5, with D possibly matching TRBD2 (7 bases). CDR3 length: 14 residues. Germline CDR1 and CDR2: SGHTA and FQGNSA. V was shortened by 8 bases and J by 5 bases, with 18 bases between the two germline ends. CDR3 protein: CASRGRGAPETQYF. The CDR3 DNA follows: TGTGCCAGCCGGGGTCGGGGGGCTCCTGAGACCCAGTACTTC.

This clonotype occurred many times. This chain links TRBV28 with TRBJ2-7; 9 nucleotides agree with TRBD1. Per the germline V gene, CDR1 is MDHEN and CDR2 is SYDVKM. J lost 1 base, V lost 4 bases, and 2 bases had no gene match. This CDR3 is 14 amino acids long. This CDR3 is CASSSGTGSYEQYF. Written as DNA, the CDR3 is TGTGCCAGCAGTTCCGGGACAGGGTCCTACGAGCAGTACTTC.

The rearrangement uses TRBV12-3 or TRBV12-4 and TRBJ1-6; D remains ambiguous. V lost 4 bases to trimming and J lost 0 bases, with 10 bases between them. This CDR3 region has 16 residues. CDR3 DNA: TGTGCCAGCAGTTCCGGCGGGAGCTCCTATAATTCACCCCTCCACTTT. Its protein is CASSSGGSSYNSPLHF.

The rearrangement uses TRBV29-1 and TRBJ2-1; 8 nucleotides line up with TRBD2. Trimming took 4 bases from V and 7 from J; bases not matched to a gene: 15. Germline CDR1 is SQVTM and CDR2 is ANQGSEA. The CDR3 length is 16 residues. The CDR3 loop reads CSVGSQRGPLSNEQFF. CDR3 bases: TGCAGCGTTGGGTCCCAGCGGGGGCCTCTTTCGAATGAGCAGTTCTTC.

In its sample, this clonotype was seen many times. V gene TRBV7-2 combines with J gene TRBJ2-7; D gene unclear. CDR1 and CDR2 (germline): SGHTA, FQGNSA. V was trimmed by 5 bases and J by 6 bases, leaving 14 bases between them. The CDR3 consists of 13 residues. The CDR3 loop reads CASSPRIQLEQYF. CDR3 DNA: TGTGCCAGCAGCCCCAGGATCCAGCTCGAGCAGTACTTC.

In its sample, this clonotype was seen many times. The chain combines TRBV7-8 with TRBJ2-5; D call uncertain. Germline V gives CDR1 SGHVS, CDR2 FQNEAQ. Trimming took 1 base from V and 5 from J, leaving 17 bases between them. The CDR3 sequence is 16 residues long. CDR3 amino acids: CASSLGLGEIPETQYF. The CDR3 nucleotides read TGTGCCAGCAGCTTAGGGCTTGGGGAAATCCCCGAGACCCAGTACTTC.

The J gene is TRBJ2-1, the V gene TRBV12-5; possibly TRBD2 for D (5 bases). The CDR3 consists of 12 residues. V was shortened by 4 bases and J by 7 bases, with 8 bases between the two germline ends. Germline-derived CDR1 and CDR2 are LGHNT and FRNRAP. The CDR3 reads CASGSDWNEQFF. The CDR3 bases are TGTGCTAGTGGTTCGGACTGGAATGAGCAGTTCTTC.

In its sample, this clonotype was seen many times. This chain joins TRBV20-1 and TRBJ1-5, with D perhaps matching TRBD1 (5 bases). The CDR3 runs 14 residues. V was clipped by 6 bases and J by 0 bases, with 12 bases between them. CDR1 and CDR2 (germline): DFQATT, SNEGSKA (reference sequence). This CDR3 reads CSATGRISNQPQHF. The CDR3 DNA follows: TGCAGTGCCACAGGACGGATTAGCAATCAGCCCCAGCATTTT.